The text below deals with one TCR beta chain. These data come from a study of blood T cell repertoires in COVID-19. Looking at the study overall: There were acute and convalescent COVID-19 samples, and they came from the United States, Italy and Spain. PBMCs, B-cell-depleted T cells, or T cells were the source of the cDNA or gDNA that made up the material.

CDR1 LGHNA and CDR2 YSLEER come from the germline V gene. With V trimmed by 4 bases and J by 0 bases, 11 bases remained unmatched. The CDR3 runs 19 residues. Per the original data handling: Amplifying reference gene primers gave estimates of nucleated cell counts. This table comes from immunoSEQ multiplex PCR, and its TCRdb copy is limited to in-frame clones, with some not included. V and J calls and clone size follow that table, whereas D and trimming were derived from the DNA. The sample lists 95,000 to 150,000 clones, 82% occurring once. The sample consisted of peripheral blood. The TCR sequence derives from a woman in her 70s with acute or convalescent COVID-19. The chain uses TRBV4-3 and TRBJ1-4, with 10 bases identical to TRBD1. CDR3: CASSLSPGQGYATNEKLFF. CDR3 in DNA: TGCGCCAGCAGCCTCTCACCGGGACAGGGGTACGCAACTAATGAAAAACTGTTTTTT.